The 31 T cell receptor beta chains below were found in one sample sequenced in a study of blood T cell repertoires in COVID-19. Profiling relied on immunoSEQ multiplex PCR, and the TCRdb table lists in-frame clones only, not all of them. The table has about 98,000 clones, roughly 82% seen once; the top ten hold 15% to 20%. The sample taken for sequencing was peripheral blood. The receptors originated from a man of 80 years or more with acute or convalescent COVID-19.

This clone was seen a handful of times. The rearrangement uses TRBV7-8 and TRBJ2-1; D gene unclear. The CDR3 totals 16 residues. Trimming removed 4 bases at V and 7 bases at J, with 20 bases between. CDR1 and CDR2 from the germline V gene are SGHVS and FQNEAQ. The CDR3: CASSSRDSGLRNEQFF. In DNA, the CDR3 is TGTGCCAGCAGCTCACGAGACTCGGGTCTGAGGAATGAGCAGTTCTTC.

This sequence joins TRBV7-2 and TRBJ1-4; 8 bases map to TRBD1. Unmatched junction bases numbered 9, after V lost 5 bases and J lost 7 bases. From germline, CDR1 is SGHTA and CDR2 FQGNSA. The CDR3 sequence is 15 residues long. DNA for the CDR3: TGTGCCAGCAGCAGAAGACAGGGGTATGCTGAAAAACTGTTTTTT. This encodes CASSRRQGYAEKLFF.

CDR3 bases: TGTGCCAGCTCACGGGACAGAAATAATTCACCCCTCCACTTT. This gives the protein CASSRDRNNSPLHF. The chain employs TRBV18 and TRBJ1-6, with TRBD1 matching 7 bases. Germline loops: CDR1 KGHSH, CDR2 LQKENI. The CDR3 loop spans 14 amino acids. The V segment lost 4 bases and the J segment 5 bases; nucleotides outside the gene matches: 2. Supplemented by reference TRBV18 and TRBJ1-6, the full variable domain reads NAGVMQNPRHLVRRRGQEARLRCSPMKGHSHVYWYRQLPEEGLKFMVYLQKENIIDESGMPKERFSAEFPKEGPSILRIQQVVRGDSAAYFCASSRDRNNSPLHFGNGTRLTVT.

The rearrangement joins TRBV29-1 to TRBJ2-3; TRBD1 matches at 10 bases. Germline-derived CDR1 and CDR2 are SQVTM and ANQGSEA. The CDR3 runs to 14 residues. The trim removed 4 bases at V and 3 bases at J, leaving 4 bases unmatched. The CDR3: CSVADRGPTDTQYF. As DNA, the CDR3 is TGCAGCGTTGCAGACAGGGGGCCTACAGATACGCAGTATTTT.

The V call is TRBV12-3 or TRBV12-4, the J call TRBJ2-1; D is undetermined. This CDR3 region has 13 residues. Trimming cost V 6 bases and J 7 bases, with 13 bases left between them. Here the CDR3 reads CASSTQNLNEQFF. DNA for the CDR3: TGTGCCAGCAGCACTCAAAATTTAAATGAGCAGTTCTTC.

This chain uses TRBV7-2 with TRBJ2-7; TRBD2 matches at 9 bases. This CDR3 spans 16 amino acids. Germline CDR1 is SGHTA and CDR2 is FQGNSA. Losses at the gene ends were 0 bases for V and 2 bases for J; bases not matched to a gene: 5. Here the CDR3 DNA reads TGTGCCAGCAGCTTAGCGGCTAGCGGGGCTACCTACGAGCAGTACTTC. This codes for CASSLAASGATYEQYF.

This chain joins TRBV7-2 and TRBJ1-3, with D perhaps matching TRBD1 (6 bases). V dropped 0 bases and J dropped 4 bases, with 10 bases sitting between them. CDR1 and CDR2 (germline): SGHTA, FQGNSA. CDR3 size: 15 residues. The CDR3 bases are TGTGCCAGCAGCTTAGCCGGGACAAAAGGAAACACCATATATTTT. This sequence encodes CASSLAGTKGNTIYF.

This clone came up a few times. The genes are TRBV3-1 (or the pseudogene TRBV3-2) and TRBJ2-3; D uncertain. This CDR3 contains 13 residues. V lost 6 bases to trimming and J lost 3 bases, with 10 bases between them. Germline values: CDR1 LGHDT, CDR2 YNNKEL (reference sequence). The DNA for the CDR3 is TGTGCCAGCAGTTCGACTGGAACAGATACGCAGTATTTT. This translates into CASSSTGTDTQYF.

The rearrangement joins TRBV30 to TRBJ2-2, with D possibly being TRBD2 (7 bases). Trimming removed 0 bases at V and 6 bases at J, with 17 bases between. Germline lookup yields CDR1 GTSNPN and CDR2 SVGIG (reference sequence). The CDR3 sequence is 16 residues long. This CDR3 reads CAWSVLGGVRAGELFF. CDR3 DNA sequence: TGTGCCTGGAGTGTACTAGGGGGGGTAAGAGCCGGGGAGCTGTTTTTT.

V gene TRBV18 combines with J gene TRBJ2-7; D is undetermined. In germline, CDR1 is KGHSH, CDR2 LQKENI. Deletions cut 2 bases from V and 4 bases from J, with 6 bases between. The CDR3 has 12 amino acids. In nucleotides, the CDR3 is TGTGCCAGCTCACCAGAAGCTTACGAGCAGTACTTC. Its protein product is CASSPEAYEQYF.

The count of this clone is one. The chain couples TRBV2 to TRBJ1-5, with D tentatively TRBD1 (6 bases). The V gene lost 7 bases and the J gene lost 1 base, with 14 bases spanning the gap. CDR3 length: 15 residues. The V gene's germline CDR1 is SNHLY and CDR2 FYNNEI. The CDR3 DNA is TGTGCCAGCACGGGGGGGGCGTCCAGCAATCAGCCCCAGCATTTT. This codes for CASTGGASSNQPQHF.

This clone was recorded once. The rearrangement links TRBV7-9 to TRBJ2-1; no firm D call. Germline assignment: CDR1 SEHNR and CDR2 FQNEAQ (reference sequence). The CDR3 runs 15 residues. The V and J ends lost 4 bases and 5 bases respectively, with 15 bases between them. In DNA form, the CDR3 reads TGTGCCAGCAGCTCTCGTGAGAGAGGCAACAATGAGCAGTTCTTC. It codes for CASSSRERGNNEQFF.

The chain is built from TRBV4-3 and TRBJ2-7; D not resolved. Germline CDR1 LGHNA, CDR2 YSLEER. Trimming left V 0 bases short and J 4 bases short, with 7 bases between. The CDR3 covers 13 residues. CDR3 DNA: TGCGCCAGCAGCCAAGATCTACTTTACGAGCAGTACTTC. It specifies CASSQDLLYEQYF.

The V call is TRBV6-5, the J call TRBJ1-2, with 8 bases lining up with TRBD1. J was trimmed by 7 bases and V by 5 bases; bases with no gene match: 6. This CDR3 has 13 amino acids. Germline V CDR1 and CDR2: MNHEY, SVGAGI. CDR3 region: CASSQRQGFGYTF. Written as DNA, the CDR3 is TGTGCCAGCAGTCAAAGACAGGGGTTTGGCTACACCTTC.

The rearrangement joins TRBV24-1 to TRBJ2-7; D is possibly TRBD2 (6 bases). Germline-derived CDR1 and CDR2 are KGHDR and SFDVKD. The V end lost 7 bases, the J end lost 0 bases, and 9 bases lay between the germline ends. The CDR3 spans 13 residues. CDR3 in amino acids: CATSLGGSYEQYF. The DNA for the CDR3 is TGTGCCACCAGCCTGGGGGGCTCCTACGAGCAGTACTTC.

This chain joins TRBV9 and TRBJ1-6; tentatively, D is TRBD1 (5 bases). With 4 bases removed from V and 12 bases from J, the gap between germline ends came to 17 bases. The CDR3 has 14 residues. Germline lookup yields CDR1 SGDLS and CDR2 YYNGEE. For the CDR3, the DNA is TGTGCCAGCAGCACAGGAGCAATTGTGGGACCCCTCCACTTT. Its translation is CASSTGAIVGPLHF.

The chain recombines TRBV30 with TRBJ1-2; D is unclear. Deletions cut 0 bases from V and 1 base from J, with 6 bases between. From germline, CDR1 is GTSNPN and CDR2 SVGIG (reference sequence). The CDR3 covers 13 residues. The CDR3 DNA reads as TGTGCCTGGAGTGTACTAAATAACTATGGCTACACCTTC. Protein sequence: CAWSVLNNYGYTF.

This clone was counted a single time. The chain joins TRBV5-1 to TRBJ2-2; D may be TRBD1 (5 bases). The CDR3 contains 15 residues. Between the trimmed V and J ends, which lost 0 bases and 6 bases, there was a span of 12 bases. Per the germline V gene, CDR1 is SGHRS and CDR2 is YFSETQ. In DNA form, the CDR3 reads TGCGCCAGCAGCTTGGAGGGCAGGGTGGCCGGGGAGCTGTTTTTT. Translated: CASSLEGRVAGELFF.

This chain links TRBV7-9 with TRBJ2-5, with D uncertain. Trimming took off 5 bases at V and 7 bases at J, with 8 bases between the two ends. This CDR3 region has 11 residues. Germline lookup yields CDR1 SEHNR and CDR2 FQNEAQ (reference sequence). This chain's CDR3 is CASSLSGTQYF. Here the CDR3 DNA reads TGTGCCAGCAGCCTCTCGGGGACCCAGTACTTC.

A single count supports this clone. V and J are TRBV6-5 and TRBJ2-3; 8 bases map to TRBD2. This CDR3 spans 15 amino acids. Germline lookup yields CDR1 MNHEY and CDR2 SVGAGI. The junction had 10 bases not matched to a gene; V was cut back by 6 bases and J by 5 bases. This CDR3 is CASRRVAGPQDTQYF. CDR3 coding DNA: TGTGCCAGCAGGAGGGTAGCGGGGCCACAAGATACGCAGTATTTT.

This clone was seen just once. The chain links TRBV7-2 to TRBJ1-2; D might be TRBD1 (6 bases). The CDR3 consists of 14 residues. Germline V gene data show CDR1 as SGHTA and CDR2 as FQGNSA. V gave up 0 bases and J gave up 6 bases, with 11 bases separating them. The CDR3 nucleotides read TGTGCCAGCAGCTTAGCGCGTAACAGGGATGGCTACACCTTC. Protein: CASSLARNRDGYTF.

This clone appeared a single time. The chain carries TRBV11-2 and TRBJ2-7; 7 bases align to TRBD1. Trimming removed 5 bases from V and 0 bases from J; junction bases left unmatched: 4. CDR1 is SGHAT and CDR2 is FQNNGV in the germline V gene. CDR3 length: 14 amino acids. The CDR3 region is CASSQTGTSYEQYF. The CDR3 DNA reads as TGTGCCAGCAGCCAGACAGGGACCTCCTACGAGCAGTACTTC.

This chain connects TRBV6-5 to TRBJ2-7; tentatively, D is TRBD2 (5 bases). The CDR3 totals 12 residues. The V gene lost 6 bases and the J gene lost 4 bases, with 10 bases spanning the gap. The germline V gene encodes CDR1 MNHEY and CDR2 SVGAGI. CDR3 sequence: CASRTDSYEQYF. CDR3 nucleotide sequence: TGTGCCAGCAGGACGGACTCTTACGAGCAGTACTTC.

The rearrangement links TRBV9 to TRBJ2-7; maybe TRBD1 (5 bases). Trimming removed 0 bases at V and 3 bases at J, with 13 bases between. This CDR3 is 15 amino acids long. Germline CDR1 and CDR2: SGDLS and YYNGEE. This chain's CDR3 is CASSVGPGIDYEQYF. CDR3 coding DNA: TGTGCCAGCAGCGTAGGGCCAGGGATAGACTACGAGCAGTACTTC. The full variable domain, completed using reference TRBV9 and TRBJ2-7, is DSGVTQTPKHLITATGQRVTLRCSPRSGDLSVYWYQQSLDQGLQFLIQYYNGEERAKGNILERFSAQQFPDLHSELNLSSLELGDSALYFCASSVGPGIDYEQYFGPGTRLTVT.

This chain joins TRBV4-3 and TRBJ1-1; TRBD1 aligns across 8 bases. Germline-derived CDR1 and CDR2 are LGHNA and YSLEER. The J segment lost 9 bases and the V segment lost 6 bases, leaving 9 bases of the junction unmatched. The CDR3 sequence is 13 residues long. The CDR3 DNA sequence: TGCGCCAGCAGTCGGACAGGGAGATTTCAAGCTTTCTTT. It translates to CASSRTGRFQAFF.

The chain carries TRBV5-1 and TRBJ1-5; 8 nucleotides line up with TRBD1. This CDR3 contains 16 residues. Germline CDR1 is SGHRS and CDR2 is YFSETQ. Unmatched junction bases numbered 5, after V lost 0 bases and J lost 3 bases. The CDR3 reads CASSLGPQGANQPQHF. CDR3 DNA sequence: TGCGCCAGCAGCTTGGGTCCCCAGGGGGCCAATCAGCCCCAGCATTTT.

V gene TRBV11-2 combines with J gene TRBJ2-7; TRBD2 might be the D (6 bases). CDR3 length: 15 amino acids. The V gene's germline CDR1 is SGHAT and CDR2 FQNNGV. V lost 3 bases and J 0 bases, leaving 12 bases between the germline ends. The CDR3 DNA follows: TGTGCCAGCAGCTTTCACGGCGGGAACTCCTACGAGCAGTACTTC. It is translated as CASSFHGGNSYEQYF.

This chain connects TRBV4-3 to TRBJ2-2; 9 bases line up with TRBD2. Germline V lookup: CDR1 LGHNA, CDR2 YSLEER. The V gene end was trimmed by 3 bases and the J gene end by 1 base; junction bases not matched to a gene: 3. CDR3 length: 16 residues. CDR3 DNA: TGCGCCAGCAGCCATAGAGCGGGAGGGAACACCGGGGAGCTGTTTTTT. Protein: CASSHRAGGNTGELFF.

This chain uses TRBV19 with TRBJ1-2; 7 nucleotides line up with TRBD1. The J segment lost 2 bases and the V segment lost 5 bases, leaving 5 bases of the junction unmatched. CDR3 length equals 14 residues. Germline lookup yields CDR1 LNHDA and CDR2 SQIVND (reference sequence). The CDR3 nucleotides read TGTGCCAGTAGTTCCTCAGGGGGAAACTATGGCTACACCTTC. It translates to CASSSSGGNYGYTF.

The chain joins TRBV9 to TRBJ1-4; TRBD1 is a possible D gene (5 bases). The germline gives CDR1 SGDLS, CDR2 YYNGEE. V was shortened by 0 bases and J by 5 bases, with 11 bases between the two germline ends. The CDR3 has 15 residues. The CDR3 nucleotides read TGTGCCAGCAGCGTAGGTGCAGGGCCGAATGAAAAACTGTTTTTT. It yields the protein CASSVGAGPNEKLFF.

The CDR3 loop is CASSLGQNLEAFF. The CDR3 nucleotides are TGTGCCAGCAGCTTAGGACAGAACCTTGAAGCTTTCTTT. The chain joins TRBV7-9 to TRBJ1-1, with TRBD1 as a possible D gene (5 bases). Germline V gives CDR1 SEHNR, CDR2 FQNEAQ (reference sequence). The CDR3 spans 13 residues. V gave up 1 base and J gave up 7 bases, with 10 bases separating them.